A single sample is the source of the 5 T cell receptor beta chains below, sequenced in a study of shared clonotypes between healthy human individuals (dated by TCRdb to 2018 to 2021). The library was obtained by the immunoSEQ multiplex PCR assay. Held by TCRdb, this immuneACCESS table contains in-frame sequences only and omits some clones. Under half of the omission traces to an unresolved V gene where checked; the cause of the rest is unknown. Recorded for this sample are about 2.4 million clones; under 95% of them occurred a single time. The ten largest account for roughly 0.39% of the sample. Material for sequencing was naive CD4+ T cells from PBMCs. Explained via the paper, the cell subset or site label denotes: CD45RA+ positively selected. All receptors derive from a man younger than 35 in good health. Some clones in this sample may be carry-over from other donors' samples.

J is TRBJ2-1 and V is TRBV27; the D gene is possibly TRBD2 (6 bases). V was shortened by 6 bases and J by 4 bases, with 10 bases between the two germline ends. Germline V gene sequence: CDR1 MNHEY, CDR2 SMNVEV (reference sequence). This CDR3 contains 13 residues. The CDR3 DNA is TGTGCCAGCAGGCGACTAGAGTACAATGAGCAGTTCTTC. Protein sequence: CASRRLEYNEQFF.

This chain links TRBV11-2 with TRBJ2-2; D remains unclear. Germline loops: CDR1 SGHAT, CDR2 FQNNGV. CDR3 length equals 17 residues. V lost 1 base to trimming and J lost 3 bases, with 15 bases between them. The CDR3 bases are TGTGCCAGCAGCTTAGGTCTTTTGGCGTCACACACCGGGGAGCTGTTTTTT. Residues: CASSLGLLASHTGELFF.

The chain uses TRBV5-1 and TRBJ2-2; D is unclear. V dropped 4 bases and J dropped 6 bases, with 16 bases sitting between them. CDR3 length: 15 amino acids. Germline assignment: CDR1 SGHRS and CDR2 YFSETQ. CDR3 protein: CASSKSATPAGELFF. The CDR3 bases are TGCGCCAGCAGCAAGTCGGCTACCCCGGCCGGGGAGCTGTTTTTT.

In this sample, this clone turned up a few times. V usage is TRBV13 and J usage is TRBJ1-1; D gene uncertain. Trimming left V 5 bases short and J 9 bases short, with 13 bases between. This CDR3 comprises 12 residues. From germline, CDR1 is PRHDT and CDR2 FYEKMQ (reference sequence). CDR3 DNA sequence: TGTGCCAGCAGCCCCCGGGAGGTAAAAGCTTTCTTT. It specifies CASSPREVKAFF.

The V gene is TRBV6-6, the J gene TRBJ2-7; D uncertain. CDR3 length: 13 residues. CDR1 MNHNY and CDR2 SVGAGI come from the germline V gene (reference sequence). Trimming shortened V by 0 bases and J by 6 bases, and 9 bases separated the two germline ends. The CDR3 coding sequence is TGTGCCAGCAGTTACTCGAGACACGGCGAGCAGTACTTC. It is translated as CASSYSRHGEQYF.